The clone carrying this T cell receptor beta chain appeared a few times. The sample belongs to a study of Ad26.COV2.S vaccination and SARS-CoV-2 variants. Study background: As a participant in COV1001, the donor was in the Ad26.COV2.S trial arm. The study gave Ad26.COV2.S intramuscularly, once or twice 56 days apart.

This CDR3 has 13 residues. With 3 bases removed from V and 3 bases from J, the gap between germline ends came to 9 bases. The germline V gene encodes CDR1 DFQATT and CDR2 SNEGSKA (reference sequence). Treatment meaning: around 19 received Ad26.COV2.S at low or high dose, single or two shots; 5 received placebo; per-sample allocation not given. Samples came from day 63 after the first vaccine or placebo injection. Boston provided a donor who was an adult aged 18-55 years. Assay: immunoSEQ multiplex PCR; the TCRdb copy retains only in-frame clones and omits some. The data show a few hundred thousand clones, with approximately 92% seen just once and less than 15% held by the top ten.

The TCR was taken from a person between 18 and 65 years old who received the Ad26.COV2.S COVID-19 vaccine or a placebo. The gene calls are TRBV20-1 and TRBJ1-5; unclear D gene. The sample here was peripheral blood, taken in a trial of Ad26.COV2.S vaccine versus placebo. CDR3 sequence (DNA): TGCAGTGCTAGTGGACGGTTCAATCAGCCCCAGCATTTT. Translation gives CSASGRFNQPQHF.